This T cell receptor beta chain was captured by sequencing in a study of cytomegalovirus exposure and HLA in healthy donors. Study-wide findings and caveats: Some public TCRs appeared in many individuals, while most sequences were rare. Cytomegalovirus association was assigned to approximately 180 TCR beta chains. Reported results showed that the classifier diagnosed cytomegalovirus status with high specificity and sensitivity.

The CDR3 extends over 12 amino acids. The germline V gene encodes CDR1 SGHTS and CDR2 YDEGEE. The V end was cut by 0 bases, the J end by 5 bases, with 5 bases between. Here immunoSEQ multiplex PCR was the method, and the copy in TCRdb shows in-frame clones only, minus some. This table holds fewer than 70,000 clones, 85% to 95% found once. With regard to this clone: The antigen is undetermined.

The clonotype originates from a woman between 18 and 29 years old in good health and CMV-seropositive. The sequencing sample was made of PBMCs. The chain recombines TRBV5-8 with TRBJ1-2; no reliable D call. This CDR3 reads CASSLGSYGYTF. In DNA, the CDR3 is TGTGCCAGCAGCTTGGGTAGTTATGGCTACACCTTC.